The present entry profiles one TCR beta chain with its context. This entry is derived from a study of blood T cell repertoires in COVID-19. Background on the study: The study drew acute and convalescent COVID-19 samples from the United States, Italy and Spain. T cells, B-cell-depleted T cells, or PBMCs supplied cDNA or gDNA.

In the original workflow: Nucleated cell counts were estimated from reference gene primer amplification. Assay: immunoSEQ multiplex PCR; the TCRdb copy retains only in-frame clones and omits some. V, J and clone size are those of that table, while D and trimming were read from the DNA. The table shows 200,000 to 300,000 clones, with 75% to 85% occurring only once. Trimming took 2 bases from V and 12 from J, leaving 13 bases between them. Germline V gene sequence: CDR1 MNHNY, CDR2 SVGAGI (reference sequence). The CDR3 totals 13 residues. The chain couples TRBV6-6 to TRBJ1-4, with D possibly being TRBD1 (5 bases). This receptor was obtained from a man in his forties who had recovered from COVID-19. Sequenced sample: peripheral blood. The CDR3, as DNA: TGTGCCAGCAGTTACCAAGGGACTTCGCAACTGTTTTTT. It yields the protein CASSYQGTSQLFF.